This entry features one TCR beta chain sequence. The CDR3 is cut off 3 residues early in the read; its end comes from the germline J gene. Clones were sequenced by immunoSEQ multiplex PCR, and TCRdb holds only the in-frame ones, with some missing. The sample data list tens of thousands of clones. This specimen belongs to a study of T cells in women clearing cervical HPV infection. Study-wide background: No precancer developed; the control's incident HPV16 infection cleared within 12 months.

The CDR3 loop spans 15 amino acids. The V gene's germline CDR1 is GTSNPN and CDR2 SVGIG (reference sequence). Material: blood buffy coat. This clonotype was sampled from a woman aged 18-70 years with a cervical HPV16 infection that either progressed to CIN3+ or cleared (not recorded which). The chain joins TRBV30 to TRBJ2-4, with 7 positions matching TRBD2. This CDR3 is CAWSPSGILASVQYF. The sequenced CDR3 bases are TGTGCCTGGAGCCCCAGCGGGATCCTAGCCAGTGTT.